This T cell receptor (beta chain) was captured by sequencing in a study of cytomegalovirus exposure and HLA in healthy donors. About the study: Of some 360 genotyped donors, 81% clustered with self-reported Caucasian donors.

Study results and limitations: It was about 150 TCR beta chains that were listed as cytomegalovirus-associated. Associated with HLA alleles at 0.05 false discovery rate in a later analysis were 16,951 TCR beta sequences.

Germline lookup yields CDR1 SGHTA and CDR2 FQGTGA. This CDR3 is built from 14 residues. V lost 2 bases, J lost 1 base, and 7 bases lay in between. PCR involved 60 Vbeta and 13 Jbeta primers. Measured with immunoSEQ multiplex PCR; TCRdb has only the in-frame clones, and not every one. The sample carries 150,000 to 200,000 clones, 65% to 85% recorded once. For this clone: Its antigen is not identified.

Sequencing used PBMCs. This sequence joins TRBV7-3 and TRBJ2-3; D might be TRBD1 (5 bases). This clonotype was sampled from a girl aged 10 to 17 in good health and CMV-seropositive. The CDR3 coding sequence is TGTGCCAGCAGCTTAGCGACAGGCACAGATACGCAGTATTTT. Amino acids: CASSLATGTDTQYF.